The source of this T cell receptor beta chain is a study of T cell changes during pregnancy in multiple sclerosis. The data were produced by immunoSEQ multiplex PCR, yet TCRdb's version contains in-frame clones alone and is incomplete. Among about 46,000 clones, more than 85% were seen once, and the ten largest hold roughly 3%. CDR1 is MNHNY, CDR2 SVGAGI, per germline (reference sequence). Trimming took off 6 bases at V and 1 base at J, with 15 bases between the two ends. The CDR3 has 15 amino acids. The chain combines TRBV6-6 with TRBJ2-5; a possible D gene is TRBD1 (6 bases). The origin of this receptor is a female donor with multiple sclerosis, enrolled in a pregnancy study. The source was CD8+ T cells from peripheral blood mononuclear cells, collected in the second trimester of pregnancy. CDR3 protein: CASSYLTGLQETQYF. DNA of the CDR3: TGTGCCAGCAGCTACCTTACAGGGCTCCAAGAGACCCAGTACTTC.